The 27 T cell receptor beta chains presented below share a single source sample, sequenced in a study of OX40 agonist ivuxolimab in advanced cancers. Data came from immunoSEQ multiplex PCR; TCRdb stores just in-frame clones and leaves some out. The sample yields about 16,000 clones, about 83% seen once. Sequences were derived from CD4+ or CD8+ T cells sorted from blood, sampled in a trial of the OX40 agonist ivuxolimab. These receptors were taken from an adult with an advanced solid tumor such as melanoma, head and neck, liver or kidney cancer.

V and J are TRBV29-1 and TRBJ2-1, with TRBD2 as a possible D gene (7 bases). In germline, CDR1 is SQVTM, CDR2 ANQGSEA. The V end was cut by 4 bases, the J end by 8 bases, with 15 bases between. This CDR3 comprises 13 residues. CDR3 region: CSVAGGRADEQFF. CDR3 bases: TGCAGCGTTGCCGGGGGGCGGGCGGATGAGCAGTTCTTC.

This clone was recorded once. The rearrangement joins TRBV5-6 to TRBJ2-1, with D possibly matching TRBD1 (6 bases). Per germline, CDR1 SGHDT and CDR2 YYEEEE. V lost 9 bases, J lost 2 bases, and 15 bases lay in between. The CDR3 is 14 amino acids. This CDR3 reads CANNPGTPYNEQFF. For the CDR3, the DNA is TGTGCCAACAATCCCGGGACACCCTACAATGAGCAGTTCTTC.

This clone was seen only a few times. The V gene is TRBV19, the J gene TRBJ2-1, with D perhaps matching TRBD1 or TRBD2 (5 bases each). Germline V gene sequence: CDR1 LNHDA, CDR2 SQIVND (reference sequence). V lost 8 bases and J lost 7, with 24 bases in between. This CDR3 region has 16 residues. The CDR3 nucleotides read TGTGCCAGTTCCCCCGGGAAAGGGCCAGGGTGGAATGAGCAGTTCTTC. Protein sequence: CASSPGKGPGWNEQFF.

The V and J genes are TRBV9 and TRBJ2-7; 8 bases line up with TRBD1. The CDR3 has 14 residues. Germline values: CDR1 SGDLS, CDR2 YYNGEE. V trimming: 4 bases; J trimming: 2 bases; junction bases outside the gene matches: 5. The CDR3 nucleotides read TGTGCCAGCAGCACACGGGACAGGCCCTACGAGCAGTACTTC. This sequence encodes CASSTRDRPYEQYF.

Written as DNA, the CDR3 is TGTGCCAGCAGTCGGACTAGCGCGTCCTACGAGCAGTACTTC. Its protein is CASSRTSASYEQYF. The V and J genes are TRBV28 and TRBJ2-7, with 9 bases that match TRBD2. Germline V lookup: CDR1 MDHEN, CDR2 SYDVKM. With 5 bases clipped from V and 1 base from J, the junction kept 3 bases outside the gene matches. This CDR3 is built from 14 residues.

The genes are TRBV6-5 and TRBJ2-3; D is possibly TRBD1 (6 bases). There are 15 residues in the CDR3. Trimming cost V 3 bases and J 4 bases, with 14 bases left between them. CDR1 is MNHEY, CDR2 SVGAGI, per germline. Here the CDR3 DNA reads TGTGCCAGCAGTTATTTGGGGGACATCGCAGATACGCAGTATTTT. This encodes CASSYLGDIADTQYF.

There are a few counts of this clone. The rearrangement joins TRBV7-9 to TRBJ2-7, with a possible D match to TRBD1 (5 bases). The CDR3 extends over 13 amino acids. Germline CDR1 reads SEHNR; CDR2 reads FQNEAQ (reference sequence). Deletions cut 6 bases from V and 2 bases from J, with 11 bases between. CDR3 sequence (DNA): TGTGCCAGCAGGGACACCTTAACCTACGAGCAGTACTTC. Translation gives CASRDTLTYEQYF.

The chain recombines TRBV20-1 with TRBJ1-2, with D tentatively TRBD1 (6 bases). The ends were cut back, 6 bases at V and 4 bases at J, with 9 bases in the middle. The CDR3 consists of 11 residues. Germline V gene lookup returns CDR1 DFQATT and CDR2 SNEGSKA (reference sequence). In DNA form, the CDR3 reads TGCAGTGCCAGGGACATCTATGGCTACACCTTC. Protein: CSARDIYGYTF.

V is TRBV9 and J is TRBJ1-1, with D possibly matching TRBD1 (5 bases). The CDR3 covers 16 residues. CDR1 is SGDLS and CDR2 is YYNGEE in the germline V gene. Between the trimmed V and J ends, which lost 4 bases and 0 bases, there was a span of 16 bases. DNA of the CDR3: TGTGCCAGCAGCTCGAGGGGTAACGGACTGAACACTGAAGCTTTCTTT. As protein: CASSSRGNGLNTEAFF.

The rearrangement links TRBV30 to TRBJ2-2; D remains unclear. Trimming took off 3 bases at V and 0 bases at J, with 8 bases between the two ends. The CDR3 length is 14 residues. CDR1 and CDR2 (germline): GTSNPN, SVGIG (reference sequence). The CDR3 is CAWSLSSNTGELFF. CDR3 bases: TGTGCCTGGAGCCTGAGTTCGAACACCGGGGAGCTGTTTTTT.

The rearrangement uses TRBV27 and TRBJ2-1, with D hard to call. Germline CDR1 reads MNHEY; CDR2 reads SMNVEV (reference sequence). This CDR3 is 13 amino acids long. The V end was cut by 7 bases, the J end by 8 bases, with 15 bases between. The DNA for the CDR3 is TGTGCCAGCACCTCGCGTGGGGTCCATGAGCAGTTCTTC. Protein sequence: CASTSRGVHEQFF.

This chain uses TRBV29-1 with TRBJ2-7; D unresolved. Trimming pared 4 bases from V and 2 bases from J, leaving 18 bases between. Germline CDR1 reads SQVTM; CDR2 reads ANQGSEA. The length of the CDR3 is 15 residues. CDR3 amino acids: CSVVLFSGTAYEQYF. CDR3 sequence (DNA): TGCAGCGTTGTGTTATTCTCCGGAACTGCCTACGAGCAGTACTTC.

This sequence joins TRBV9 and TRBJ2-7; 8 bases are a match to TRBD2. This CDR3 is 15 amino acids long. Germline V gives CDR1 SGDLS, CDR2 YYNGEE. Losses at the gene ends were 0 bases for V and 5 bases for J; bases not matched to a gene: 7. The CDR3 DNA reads TGTGCCAGCAGCGTAGAGGGACTAGGTTTCCACGAGCAGTACTTC. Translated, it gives CASSVEGLGFHEQYF. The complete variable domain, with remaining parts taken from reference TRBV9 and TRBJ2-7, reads DSGVTQTPKHLITATGQRVTLRCSPRSGDLSVYWYQQSLDQGLQFLIQYYNGEERAKGNILERFSAQQFPDLHSELNLSSLELGDSALYFCASSVEGLGFHEQYFGPGTRLTVT.

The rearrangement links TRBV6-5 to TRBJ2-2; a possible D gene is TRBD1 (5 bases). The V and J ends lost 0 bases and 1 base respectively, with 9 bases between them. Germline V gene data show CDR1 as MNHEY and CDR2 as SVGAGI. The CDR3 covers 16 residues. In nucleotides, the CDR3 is TGTGCCAGCAGTTACTCGACGACAGAGAACACCGGGGAGCTGTTTTTT. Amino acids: CASSYSTTENTGELFF.

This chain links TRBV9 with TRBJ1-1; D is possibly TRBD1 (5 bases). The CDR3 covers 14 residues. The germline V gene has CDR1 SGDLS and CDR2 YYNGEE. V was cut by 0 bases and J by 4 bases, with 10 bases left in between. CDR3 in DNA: TGTGCCAGCAGCGTAGGGGGGTCCGGCACTGAAGCTTTCTTT. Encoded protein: CASSVGGSGTEAFF.

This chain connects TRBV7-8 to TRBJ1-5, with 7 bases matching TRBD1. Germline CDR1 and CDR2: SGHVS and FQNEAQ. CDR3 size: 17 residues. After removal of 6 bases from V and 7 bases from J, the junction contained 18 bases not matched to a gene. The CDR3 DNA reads TGTGCCAGCAGTAAATCAAAGTCAAATACAGGGGCCCAGCCCCAGCATTTT. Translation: CASSKSKSNTGAQPQHF.

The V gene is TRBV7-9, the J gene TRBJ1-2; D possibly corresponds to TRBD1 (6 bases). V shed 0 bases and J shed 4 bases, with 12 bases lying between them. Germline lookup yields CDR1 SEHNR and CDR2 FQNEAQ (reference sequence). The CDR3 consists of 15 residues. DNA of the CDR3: TGTGCCAGCAGCTTAGCCCCGGGGGGCAGCTATGGCTACACCTTC. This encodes CASSLAPGGSYGYTF.

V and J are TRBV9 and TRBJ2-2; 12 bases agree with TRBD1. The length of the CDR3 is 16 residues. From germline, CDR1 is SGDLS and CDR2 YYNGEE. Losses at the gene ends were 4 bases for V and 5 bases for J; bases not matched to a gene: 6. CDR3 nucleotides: TGTGCCAGCAGCCCCCCGGGACAGGGGGCAACCGGGGAGCTGTTTTTT. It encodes CASSPPGQGATGELFF.

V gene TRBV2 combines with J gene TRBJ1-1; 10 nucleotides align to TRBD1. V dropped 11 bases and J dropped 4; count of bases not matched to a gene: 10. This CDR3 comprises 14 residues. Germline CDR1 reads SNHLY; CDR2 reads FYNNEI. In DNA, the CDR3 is TGTGCCGCCCTAATCGGGACAGGGGCCACTGAAGCTTTCTTT. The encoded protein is CAALIGTGATEAFF.

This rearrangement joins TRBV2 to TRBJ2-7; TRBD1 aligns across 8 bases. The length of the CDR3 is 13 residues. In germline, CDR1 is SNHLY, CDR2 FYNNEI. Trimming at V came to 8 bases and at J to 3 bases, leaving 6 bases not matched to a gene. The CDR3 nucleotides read TGTGCCAGCGTGACAGGGGTTGGCTACGAGCAGTACTTC. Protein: CASVTGVGYEQYF.

CDR3 nucleotide sequence: TGCAGCGTTGATTTAACTGAAGCTTTCTTT. Its protein product is CSVDLTEAFF. This chain links TRBV29-1 with TRBJ1-1; D remains ambiguous. Germline loops: CDR1 SQVTM, CDR2 ANQGSEA. Deletions cut 3 bases from V and 5 bases from J, with 4 bases between. The CDR3 is 10 amino acids.

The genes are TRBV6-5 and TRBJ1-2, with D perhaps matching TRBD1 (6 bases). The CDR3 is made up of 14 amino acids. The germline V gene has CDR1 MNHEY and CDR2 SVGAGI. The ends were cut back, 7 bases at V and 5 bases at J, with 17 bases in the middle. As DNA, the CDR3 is TGTGCCAGCACCTCCAGTACAGGGTCATATGGCTACACCTTC. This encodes CASTSSTGSYGYTF.

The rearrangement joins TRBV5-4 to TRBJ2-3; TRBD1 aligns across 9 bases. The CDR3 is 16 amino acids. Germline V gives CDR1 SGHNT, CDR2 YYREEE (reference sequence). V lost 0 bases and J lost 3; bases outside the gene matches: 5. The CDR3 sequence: CASSLVIGQGTDTQYF. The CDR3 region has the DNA TGTGCCAGCAGCTTGGTAATAGGACAGGGGACAGATACGCAGTATTTT.

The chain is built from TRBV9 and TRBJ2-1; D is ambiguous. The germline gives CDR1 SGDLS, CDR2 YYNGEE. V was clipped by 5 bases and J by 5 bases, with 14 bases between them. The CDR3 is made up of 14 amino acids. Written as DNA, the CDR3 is TGTGCCAGCAGTGATGAATTCCCCCACAATGAGCAGTTCTTC. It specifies CASSDEFPHNEQFF. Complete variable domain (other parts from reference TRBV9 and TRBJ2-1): DSGVTQTPKHLITATGQRVTLRCSPRSGDLSVYWYQQSLDQGLQFLIQYYNGEERAKGNILERFSAQQFPDLHSELNLSSLELGDSALYFCASSDEFPHNEQFFGPGTRLTVL.

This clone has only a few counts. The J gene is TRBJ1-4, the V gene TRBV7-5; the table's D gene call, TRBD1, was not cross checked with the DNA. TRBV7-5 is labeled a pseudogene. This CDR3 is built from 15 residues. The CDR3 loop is CARSRRTGRDEKLFF. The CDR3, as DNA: TGTGCCAGAAGCCGACGGACAGGGAGAGATGAAAAACTGTTTTTT.

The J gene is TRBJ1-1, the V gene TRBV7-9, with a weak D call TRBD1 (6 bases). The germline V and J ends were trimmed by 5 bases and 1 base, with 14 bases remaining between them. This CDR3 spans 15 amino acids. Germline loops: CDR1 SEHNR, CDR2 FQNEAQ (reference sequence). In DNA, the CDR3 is TGTGCCAGCAGCCGCCTAGGGGGGCGGAACACTGAAGCTTTCTTT. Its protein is CASSRLGGRNTEAFF.

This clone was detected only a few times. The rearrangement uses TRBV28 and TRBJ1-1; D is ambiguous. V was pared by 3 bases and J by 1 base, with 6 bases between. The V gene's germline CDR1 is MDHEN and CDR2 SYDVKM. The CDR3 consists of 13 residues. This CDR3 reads CASSFSGNTEAFF. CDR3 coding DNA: TGTGCCAGCAGTTTTTCAGGGAACACTGAAGCTTTCTTT.